Below, 32 T cell receptor beta chains from the same sample are listed, as sequenced in a study of cytomegalovirus exposure and HLA in healthy donors. PCR used 60 Vbeta primers and 13 Jbeta primers. Generated by immunoSEQ multiplex PCR, the TCRdb table keeps only in-frame clones and is missing some. In the table there are about 190,000 clones, 84% of which are singletons. The sample taken for sequencing was PBMCs. The receptors derive from a boy between 10 and 17 years old in good health and CMV-seronegative.

The chain is built from TRBV15 and TRBJ1-1; weak D call: TRBD1 (5 bases). V was clipped by 4 bases and J by 5 bases, with 11 bases between them. This CDR3 is 13 amino acids long. In germline, CDR1 is LNHNV, CDR2 YYDKDF (reference sequence). The CDR3 DNA follows: TGTGCCACCAGCACACGGGGGAGGACTGAAGCTTTCTTT. As protein: CATSTRGRTEAFF.

V and J are TRBV6-1 and TRBJ1-5; TRBD1 is a possible D gene (5 bases). This CDR3 comprises 16 residues. V was shortened by 2 bases and J by 0 bases, with 11 bases between the two germline ends. Germline V CDR1 and CDR2: MNHNS, SASEGT. The CDR3 region is CASSEIPGLSNQPQHF. As DNA, the CDR3 is TGTGCCAGCAGTGAAATTCCAGGGCTTAGCAATCAGCCCCAGCATTTT.

The chain carries TRBV6-1 and TRBJ2-2, with TRBD2 matching 8 bases. Germline lookup yields CDR1 MNHNS and CDR2 SASEGT. The V segment lost 6 bases and the J segment 1 base; nucleotides outside the gene matches: 4. This CDR3 is built from 15 residues. Here the CDR3 reads CASRGAGVNTGELFF. In nucleotides, the CDR3 is TGTGCCAGCAGGGGAGCGGGAGTGAACACCGGGGAGCTGTTTTTT.

The chain uses TRBV2 and TRBJ1-2; possible D gene TRBD1, 5 bases. The CDR3 runs to 11 residues. Germline V gene lookup returns CDR1 SNHLY and CDR2 FYNNEI. The V end was cut by 8 bases, the J end by 8 bases, with 12 bases between. For the CDR3, the DNA is TGTGCCAGCCCAGGGACTTTAGGCTACACCTTC. Its translation is CASPGTLGYTF.

The chain carries TRBV7-3 and TRBJ2-1, with a possible D match to TRBD1 (6 bases). CDR3 length equals 14 residues. V was clipped by 1 base and J by 9 bases, with 13 bases between them. Germline CDR1 and CDR2: SGHTA and FQGTGA. The DNA for the CDR3 is TGTGCCAGCAGCTTAAATGGTGCAGGGGCTGAGCAGTTCTTC. It encodes CASSLNGAGAEQFF.

The CDR3 sequence is CASSLKGLGETQYF. The DNA of the CDR3 is TGTGCCAGCAGCTTGAAGGGGTTGGGGGAGACCCAGTACTTC. The V call is TRBV5-6, the J call TRBJ2-5; TRBD1 is a possible D gene (5 bases). CDR3 length: 14 amino acids. The germline V gene encodes CDR1 SGHDT and CDR2 YYEEEE. The V end was cut by 1 base, the J end by 5 bases, with 12 bases between.

The chain uses TRBV27 and TRBJ1-1; D may be TRBD1 (5 bases). Trimming cost V 6 bases and J 6 bases, with 14 bases left between them. The CDR3 totals 13 residues. The V gene's germline CDR1 is MNHEY and CDR2 SMNVEV (reference sequence). CDR3: CASSTTEGAEAFF. In DNA, the CDR3 is TGTGCCAGCAGCACCACAGAAGGGGCTGAAGCTTTCTTT.

The V and J genes are TRBV5-5 and TRBJ1-2; D is unclear. The CDR3 is 16 residues long. Germline CDR1 and CDR2: SGHKS and YYEKEE (reference sequence). V lost 2 bases to trimming and J lost 5 bases, with 19 bases between them. CDR3: CASSLDMREITYGYTF. The CDR3 DNA is TGTGCCAGCAGCTTAGATATGCGAGAAATTACTTATGGCTACACCTTC. Complete variable domain (other parts from reference TRBV5-5 and TRBJ1-2): DAGVTQSPTHLIKTRGQQVTLRCSPISGHKSVSWYQQVLGQGPQFIFQYYEKEERGRGNFPDRFSARQFPNYSSELNVNALLLGDSALYLCASSLDMREITYGYTFGSGTRLTVV.

The chain joins TRBV6-5 to TRBJ2-5, with TRBD1 identical over 7 bases. Losses at the gene ends were 6 bases for V and 0 bases for J; bases not matched to a gene: 7. In germline, CDR1 is MNHEY, CDR2 SVGAGI. The CDR3 runs 15 residues. CDR3 DNA: TGTGCCAGCAGCGCAGGGGGAAGGTACCAAGAGACCCAGTACTTC. Protein product: CASSAGGRYQETQYF.

The chain links TRBV2 to TRBJ1-5, with TRBD1 identical over 7 bases. J was trimmed by 3 bases and V by 4 bases; bases with no gene match: 6. The CDR3 has 15 amino acids. CDR1 and CDR2 (germline): SNHLY, FYNNEI. The CDR3 bases are TGTGCCAGCAGTGGACAGGGTATGGACAATCAGCCCCAGCATTTT. It translates to CASSGQGMDNQPQHF.

The chain links TRBV7-9 to TRBJ2-3, with D possibly matching TRBD1 (6 bases). Between the trimmed V and J ends, which lost 1 base and 5 bases, there was a span of 10 bases. This CDR3 is built from 14 residues. CDR1 is SEHNR and CDR2 is FQNEAQ in the germline V gene (reference sequence). The CDR3 region is CASSLGQGGDTQYF. The DNA of the CDR3 is TGTGCCAGCAGCTTAGGTCAAGGGGGAGATACGCAGTATTTT. The variable domain in full, completed from reference TRBV7-9 and TRBJ2-3, reads DTGVSQNPRHKITKRGQNVTFRCDPISEHNRLYWYRQTLGQGPEFLTYFQNEAQLEKSRLLSDRFSAERPKGSFSTLEIQRTEQGDSAMYLCASSLGQGGDTQYFGPGTRLTVL.

The V and J genes are TRBV15 and TRBJ2-2; TRBD2 is a possible D gene (5 bases). Trimming pared 0 bases from V and 6 bases from J, leaving 14 bases between. The CDR3 totals 16 residues. In germline, CDR1 is LNHNV, CDR2 YYDKDF (reference sequence). The CDR3, as DNA: TGTGCCACCAGCAGAGAGGTCCCGGCCGGGGCCGGGGAGCTGTTTTTT. As protein: CATSREVPAGAGELFF.

V usage is TRBV6-5 and J usage is TRBJ2-7; TRBD2 aligns across 9 bases. The junction had 6 bases not matched to a gene; V was cut back by 5 bases and J by 4 bases. Germline values: CDR1 MNHEY, CDR2 SVGAGI. The CDR3 loop spans 14 amino acids. Here the CDR3 reads CASSPPGLAYEQYF. The CDR3 region has the DNA TGTGCCAGCAGTCCCCCGGGACTAGCATACGAGCAGTACTTC.

The chain is built from TRBV9 and TRBJ1-2, with TRBD1 matching over 9 bases. Germline CDR1 SGDLS, CDR2 YYNGEE. This CDR3 is 14 amino acids long. J gave up 7 bases and V 0 bases, and 4 bases lay outside the gene matches. In DNA, the CDR3 is TGTGCCAGCAGCGTAGCCGGGACAGGGTCTGGCTACACCTTC. Protein sequence: CASSVAGTGSGYTF. Supplemented by reference TRBV9 and TRBJ1-2, the full variable domain reads DSGVTQTPKHLITATGQRVTLRCSPRSGDLSVYWYQQSLDQGLQFLIQYYNGEERAKGNILERFSAQQFPDLHSELNLSSLELGDSALYFCASSVAGTGSGYTFGSGTRLTVV.

V and J are TRBV12-5 and TRBJ2-1; 9 nucleotides match TRBD2. CDR1 and CDR2 from the germline V gene are LGHNT and FRNRAP. The V gene end was trimmed by 5 bases and the J gene end by 15 bases; junction bases not matched to a gene: 17. The CDR3 covers 15 residues. DNA for the CDR3: TGTGCTAGTGGTCCCGCCGGGACTAGCTTCACCGGTTGGTTCTTC. Translation gives CASGPAGTSFTGWFF.

The rearrangement joins TRBV7-9 to TRBJ1-2, with 8 nucleotides matching TRBD1. There are 15 residues in the CDR3. Per the germline V gene, CDR1 is SEHNR and CDR2 is FQNEAQ (reference sequence). J lost 3 bases, V lost 8 bases, and 11 bases had no gene match. CDR3 sequence reads: CASVTLQGGYYGYTF. CDR3 DNA sequence: TGTGCCAGCGTAACCCTACAGGGGGGATACTATGGCTACACCTTC.

The chain couples TRBV6-5 to TRBJ1-2, with D possibly matching TRBD1 (5 bases). The CDR3 consists of 13 residues. Germline CDR1 MNHEY, CDR2 SVGAGI. V lost 5 bases to trimming and J lost 4 bases, with 11 bases between them. CDR3 DNA: TGTGCCAGCAGTGAGCAGGGAAGCTATGGCTACACCTTC. Translation gives CASSEQGSYGYTF.

This clone has a handful of counts. The gene calls are TRBV9 and TRBJ1-1; D perhaps matches TRBD1 (6 bases). There are 16 residues in the CDR3. Germline V gene lookup returns CDR1 SGDLS and CDR2 YYNGEE. The V end lost 3 bases, the J end lost 2 bases, and 17 bases lay between the germline ends. The CDR3 region has the DNA TGTGCCAGCAGCGCGGCCGGGGACAAGTTAAACACTGAAGCTTTCTTT. Translated, it gives CASSAAGDKLNTEAFF.

V and J are TRBV12-5 and TRBJ2-5; TRBD1 matches 8 bases. Germline CDR1 LGHNT, CDR2 FRNRAP. CDR3 length equals 14 residues. Trimming cost V 6 bases and J 4 bases; bases outside gene matches: 7. The CDR3 spells CASGEPGQGETQYF. Here the CDR3 DNA reads TGTGCTAGTGGGGAACCTGGACAGGGAGAGACCCAGTACTTC.

The chain couples TRBV6-1 to TRBJ2-3; 10 nucleotides align to TRBD1. The V and J ends lost 0 bases and 10 bases, in that order; junction bases with no gene match: 4. There are 14 residues in the CDR3. Germline assignment: CDR1 MNHNS and CDR2 SASEGT. The CDR3 region has the DNA TGTGCCAGCAGTGAAGCCGGGACAGGGGCGGCGCAGTATTTT. Protein: CASSEAGTGAAQYF.

This chain uses TRBV6-5 with TRBJ2-7, with D possibly being TRBD1 (5 bases). The V end lost 6 bases, the J end lost 0 bases, and 9 bases lay between the germline ends. The germline CDR1 and CDR2 sequences are MNHEY and SVGAGI. This CDR3 is 13 amino acids long. Here the CDR3 DNA reads TGTGCCAGCAGCAAGACAGTCTCCTACGAGCAGTACTTC. It yields the protein CASSKTVSYEQYF.

The V call is TRBV6-6, the J call TRBJ1-6, with 9 positions matching TRBD1. The CDR3 totals 15 residues. Germline CDR1 is MNHNY and CDR2 is SVGAGI (reference sequence). V lost 5 bases, J lost 9 bases, and 8 bases stayed unmatched. The CDR3: CASSPGGTGFSPLHF. The CDR3 DNA follows: TGTGCCAGCAGTCCAGGGGGGACAGGGTTTTCACCCCTCCACTTT.

This clone was observed once. The chain links TRBV15 to TRBJ1-5, with TRBD1 as a possible D gene (6 bases). CDR1 LNHNV and CDR2 YYDKDF come from the germline V gene (reference sequence). The CDR3 length is 17 residues. V dropped 5 bases and J dropped 0 bases, with 17 bases sitting between them. This chain's CDR3 is CATSPSMDSYSNQPQHF. CDR3 bases: TGTGCCACCAGCCCATCAATGGACAGTTATAGCAATCAGCCCCAGCATTTT.

The rearrangement uses TRBV25-1 and TRBJ2-2; the match to TRBD1 covers 8 bases. The trim removed 2 bases at V and 5 bases at J, leaving 4 bases unmatched. The CDR3 has 15 amino acids. Germline assignment: CDR1 MGHDK and CDR2 SYGVNS. The CDR3 coding sequence is TGTGCCAGCAGTGAACAGGGGGCGCGGACCGGGGAGCTGTTTTTT. It translates to CASSEQGARTGELFF.

This clone was observed a handful of times. V is TRBV7-6 and J is TRBJ1-1, with D maybe TRBD1 (6 bases). The germline gives CDR1 SGHVS, CDR2 FNYEAQ. This CDR3 is built from 13 residues. The V end lost 6 bases, the J end lost 5 bases, and 13 bases lay between the germline ends. The CDR3 nucleotides are TGTGCCAGCAGTCAGGGACACAAAACTGAAGCTTTCTTT. As protein: CASSQGHKTEAFF.

This chain uses TRBV6-1 with TRBJ1-1, with D unresolved. This CDR3 spans 15 amino acids. With 2 bases removed from V and 1 base from J, the gap between germline ends came to 11 bases. Germline CDR1 MNHNS, CDR2 SASEGT. CDR3 protein: CASSEPGRENTEAFF. CDR3 coding DNA: TGTGCCAGCAGTGAACCCGGACGGGAGAACACTGAAGCTTTCTTT.

The chain has TRBV28 and TRBJ2-2, with a weak D call TRBD2 (6 bases). Germline CDR1 reads MDHEN; CDR2 reads SYDVKM. CDR3 size: 14 residues. With 3 bases removed from V and 4 bases from J, the gap between germline ends came to 9 bases. For the CDR3, the DNA is TGTGCCAGCAGTTTTCGCGGGGTCACCGGGGAGCTGTTTTTT. Translation: CASSFRGVTGELFF.

This chain joins TRBV6-6 and TRBJ2-5; 8 bases are a match to TRBD2. V lost 8 bases and J lost 3; bases outside the gene matches: 8. Germline loops: CDR1 MNHNY, CDR2 SVGAGI (reference sequence). This CDR3 has 14 amino acids. CDR3 sequence (DNA): TGTGCCAGCCGCACTCGCGGGGGGAAAGAGACCCAGTACTTC. This codes for CASRTRGGKETQYF.

J is TRBJ2-1 and V is TRBV9; D gene uncertain. This CDR3 is 15 amino acids long. CDR1 and CDR2 (germline): SGDLS, YYNGEE. Trimming pared 0 bases from V and 4 bases from J, leaving 11 bases between. CDR3 sequence reads: CASSVDAPTYNEQFF. In DNA form, the CDR3 reads TGTGCCAGCAGCGTAGATGCACCAACTTACAATGAGCAGTTCTTC.

The V and J genes are TRBV7-9 and TRBJ1-1; D ambiguous. Germline CDR1 and CDR2: SEHNR and FQNEAQ (reference sequence). The CDR3 is 14 residues long. V lost 7 bases and J lost 4, with 16 bases in between. The DNA of the CDR3 is TGTGCCAGCACCCCATCGGGTGAGGGCACTGAAGCTTTCTTT. Amino acid sequence: CASTPSGEGTEAFF.

The gene calls are TRBV10-2 and TRBJ1-2, with 8 bases aligning to TRBD1. V trimming: 6 bases; J trimming: 3 bases; junction bases outside the gene matches: 3. Germline V lookup: CDR1 WSHSY, CDR2 SAAADI. The CDR3 loop spans 13 amino acids. The CDR3 DNA reads TGCGCCAGCAGAATGACAGGGGACTATGGCTACACCTTC. Translating gives CASRMTGDYGYTF.

A single count supports this clone. The rearrangement joins TRBV7-9 to TRBJ1-4, with D perhaps TRBD1 (6 bases). The V and J ends lost 1 base and 6 bases respectively, with 12 bases between them. CDR3 size: 15 residues. Germline V CDR1 and CDR2: SEHNR, FQNEAQ (reference sequence). CDR3 sequence: CASSLGGLDHEKLFF. The CDR3 region has the DNA TGTGCCAGCAGCTTAGGGGGGCTTGACCATGAAAAACTGTTTTTT.